The rows below give T cell receptor beta chains drawn from one sample of a study of OX40 agonist ivuxolimab in advanced cancers. Measured with immunoSEQ multiplex PCR; TCRdb has only the in-frame clones, and not every one. Here the sample spans around 50,000 clones, approximately 93% being singletons. This material consisted of CD4+ or CD8+ T cells sorted from blood, taken in a trial of the OX40 agonist ivuxolimab. The source of these receptors is an adult with an advanced solid tumor such as melanoma, head and neck, liver or kidney cancer. Each CDR3 is given with its conserved first and last residue. The order of the fields is clone size, D gene, J gene, V gene, CDR3 DNA, CDR3 protein. The D gene is left open where the match is weak. Size values are once, few and many counts, or a class for expanded clones, and some rows have none.

>NA|NA|TRBJ1-4|TRBV15
TGTGCCACCAGCAGCGATGCGAGGGCAACTAATGAAAAACTGTTTTTT
CATSSDARATNEKLFF
>NA|TRBD1|TRBJ1-2|TRBV5-1
TGCGCCAGCAGCTTTAGACCTATGCTCCAGGGGGCGATCGGCTACACCTTC
CASSFRPMLQGAIGYTF
>NA|NA|TRBJ1-5|TRBV28
TGTGCCAGCAGTAGTGGGGGCCCACATCAGCCCCAGCATTTT
CASSSGGPHQPQHF
>NA|NA|TRBJ2-2|TRBV2
TGTGCCAGCAGACGGACAGAAGGCACCGGGGAGCTGTTTTTT
CASRRTEGTGELFF
>NA|NA|TRBJ1-5|TRBV6-6
TGTGCCAGCAGTTACATAGGGGTCACCAATCAGCCCCAGCATTTT
CASSYIGVTNQPQHF
>NA|NA|TRBJ1-1|TRBV15
TGTGCCACCAGCTCCGGCCGTGAGGGTGAAGCTTTCTTT
CATSSGREGEAFF
>NA|NA|TRBJ1-6|TRBV7-2
TGTGCCAGCAGCTTGCTCTACTTCGGATCACCCCTCCACTTT
CASSLLYFGSPLHF
>few|NA|TRBJ1-5|TRBV6-1
TGTGCCAGCAACTTCTTATTTAATCAGCCCCAGCATTTT
CASNFLFNQPQHF
>NA|TRBD2|TRBJ2-7|TRBV4-2
TGTGCCAGCAGCCAAGGTTGGACTAGCGGCCACGAGCAGTACTTC
CASSQGWTSGHEQYF
>NA|NA|TRBJ2-1|TRBV7-8
TGTGCCAGCAGCCCCACGGTATTACGGGGTTCCCCCTACAATGAGCAGTTCTTC
CASSPTVLRGSPYNEQFF
>NA|NA|TRBJ2-7|TRBV5-6
TGTGCCAGCAGCTGGGGCCGATACGAGCAGTACTTC
CASSWGRYEQYF